Presented here are 16 T cell receptor beta chains from one specimen sequenced in a study of cytomegalovirus exposure and HLA in healthy donors. Both 60 Vbeta primers and 13 Jbeta primers went into the PCR. The assay was immunoSEQ multiplex PCR, and TCRdb's table has in-frame clones only and misses some. The sample includes more than 100,000 clones, about 75% seen only once; the top ten take around 28%. What was sequenced was PBMCs. The origin of the receptors is a man aged 60 to 69 in good health and CMV-seropositive.

The CDR3: CASSPPKLAGEDEQFF. The CDR3 DNA follows: TGTGCCAGCTCACCACCGAAACTAGCGGGAGAAGATGAGCAGTTCTTC. V is TRBV18 and J is TRBJ2-1; TRBD2 matches 11 bases. With V trimmed by 0 bases and J by 8 bases, 6 bases remained unmatched. The CDR3 loop spans 16 amino acids. CDR1 KGHSH and CDR2 LQKENI come from the germline V gene.

The rearrangement joins TRBV18 to TRBJ2-2; no reliable D call. V gave up 3 bases and J gave up 9 bases, with 23 bases separating them. This CDR3 is built from 17 residues. Germline V gene data show CDR1 as KGHSH and CDR2 as LQKENI. CDR3 protein: CASSPAGTNAMARELFF. As DNA, the CDR3 is TGTGCCAGCTCACCTGCCGGTACTAACGCCATGGCCCGGGAGCTGTTTTTT.

The chain couples TRBV15 to TRBJ2-1; 9 bases line up with TRBD2. The CDR3 loop spans 14 amino acids. With 9 bases clipped from V and 4 bases from J, the junction kept 7 bases outside the gene matches. Germline V gene lookup returns CDR1 LNHNV and CDR2 YYDKDF (reference sequence). CDR3 residues: CATSRLAGYNEQFF. For the CDR3, the DNA is TGTGCCACTTCTAGGCTAGCGGGGTACAATGAGCAGTTCTTC. Supplemented by reference TRBV15 and TRBJ2-1, the full variable domain reads DAMVIQNPRYQVTQFGKPVTLSCSQTLNHNVMYWYQQKSSQAPKLLFHYYDKDFNNEADTPDNFQSRRPNTSFCFLDIRSPGLGDTAMYLCATSRLAGYNEQFFGPGTRLTVL.

V usage is TRBV5-1 and J usage is TRBJ2-4, with 8 bases identical to TRBD1. CDR3 length: 14 residues. V gave up 2 bases and J gave up 7 bases; unmatched junction bases: 5. The V gene's germline CDR1 is SGHRS and CDR2 YFSETQ. The CDR3 DNA follows: TGCGCCAGCAGCTTTGGACAGGGAGGCAACATTCAGTACTTC. Protein sequence: CASSFGQGGNIQYF.

This sequence joins TRBV18 and TRBJ1-1; a possible D gene is TRBD1 (5 bases). The V gene's germline CDR1 is KGHSH and CDR2 LQKENI. CDR3 length: 16 amino acids. The V end was cut by 3 bases, the J end by 5 bases, with 19 bases between. The CDR3 region is CASSPGRAGRGTEAFF. CDR3 nucleotide sequence: TGTGCCAGCTCACCGGGGAGGGCAGGGCGAGGGACTGAAGCTTTCTTT. The whole variable domain, filled in from reference TRBV18 and TRBJ1-1, reads NAGVMQNPRHLVRRRGQEARLRCSPMKGHSHVYWYRQLPEEGLKFMVYLQKENIIDESGMPKERFSAEFPKEGPSILRIQQVVRGDSAAYFCASSPGRAGRGTEAFFGQGTRLTVV.

The chain is built from TRBV6-1 and TRBJ1-2; 7 nucleotides align to TRBD1. J gave up 4 bases and V 3 bases, and 5 bases lay outside the gene matches. From germline, CDR1 is MNHNS and CDR2 SASEGT. This CDR3 is 14 amino acids long. CDR3: CASSDQGVSYGYTF. CDR3 nucleotides: TGTGCCAGCAGTGACCAGGGGGTCAGCTATGGCTACACCTTC.

This chain joins TRBV10-1 and TRBJ2-7, with 10 bases identical to TRBD1. V shed 3 bases and J 3 bases; nucleotides not matched to a gene: 5. The CDR3 runs to 15 residues. CDR1 WNHNN and CDR2 SYGVQD come from the germline V gene (reference sequence). CDR3 residues: CASSDPGQGGYEQYF. The CDR3 bases are TGCGCCAGCAGTGACCCAGGACAGGGGGGCTACGAGCAGTACTTC.

The genes are TRBV11-3 and TRBJ2-7; possible D gene TRBD1, 5 bases. The CDR3 contains 15 residues. CDR1 is SGHNT and CDR2 is YENEEA in the germline V gene. Trimming removed 1 base from V and 0 bases from J, with 10 bases in between. DNA of the CDR3: TGTGCCAGCAGCTTAGGGGGCGCGGACTCCTACGAGCAGTACTTC. It translates to CASSLGGADSYEQYF.

The chain couples TRBV2 to TRBJ1-5, with 7 bases matching TRBD1. Looked up from germline, CDR1 is SNHLY and CDR2 is FYNNEI. The CDR3 runs to 15 residues. J was trimmed by 0 bases and V by 4 bases; bases with no gene match: 3. For the CDR3, the DNA is TGTGCCAGCAGTGCAGGGACAGCTAGCAATCAGCCCCAGCATTTT. Amino acid sequence: CASSAGTASNQPQHF.

This sequence joins TRBV30 and TRBJ1-1; TRBD1 matches at 7 bases. Germline V CDR1 and CDR2: GTSNPN, SVGIG (reference sequence). Germline trimming cut 4 bases from V and 7 bases from J; bases unmatched to any gene: 6. This CDR3 has 12 amino acids. For the CDR3, the DNA is TGTGCCTGGAATCGGCAGGGGGGTGAAGCTTTCTTT. Encoded protein: CAWNRQGGEAFF.

The J gene is TRBJ1-1, the V gene TRBV9; TRBD1 aligns across 9 bases. The CDR3 totals 15 residues. Losses at the gene ends were 3 bases for V and 10 bases for J; bases not matched to a gene: 13. Germline loops: CDR1 SGDLS, CDR2 YYNGEE. The CDR3 is CASSESGQGFLRAFF. The CDR3 region has the DNA TGTGCCAGCAGCGAATCGGGACAGGGATTTTTGAGAGCTTTCTTT.

The chain uses TRBV18 and TRBJ2-1, with 7 positions matching TRBD1. CDR3 length equals 17 residues. From germline, CDR1 is KGHSH and CDR2 LQKENI. V lost 4 bases and J lost 3; bases outside the gene matches: 12. The CDR3 reads CASSLPELTGNYNEQFF. The CDR3 DNA follows: TGTGCCAGCTCACTACCAGAACTGACAGGGAACTACAATGAGCAGTTCTTC.

The chain couples TRBV5-3 to TRBJ1-1; 9 positions agree with TRBD1. TRBV5-3 is an open reading frame, and its role is uncertain. CDR3 size: 16 residues. V lost 0 bases and J lost 1; bases outside the gene matches: 4. This chain's CDR3 is CARSLEQGAANTEAFF. CDR3 coding DNA: TGTGCCAGAAGCTTGGAACAGGGGGCGGCGAACACTGAAGCTTTCTTT.

V usage is TRBV30 and J usage is TRBJ2-2, with a weak D call TRBD1 (5 bases). V lost 5 bases, J lost 4 bases, and 14 bases lay in between. This CDR3 region has 14 residues. Germline CDR1 and CDR2: GTSNPN and SVGIG (reference sequence). The CDR3, as DNA: TGTGCCTGGGAGAACCAGGGTGGCACCGGGGAGCTGTTTTTT. As protein: CAWENQGGTGELFF.

This clone came up a few times. The rearrangement links TRBV19 to TRBJ1-1; 9 nucleotides agree with TRBD1. V shed 0 bases and J 8 bases; nucleotides not matched to a gene: 13. The CDR3 runs to 17 residues. Per the germline V gene, CDR1 is LNHDA and CDR2 is SQIVND (reference sequence). CDR3 protein: CASSIDPGTGIWGEAFF. In nucleotides, the CDR3 is TGTGCCAGTAGTATAGATCCCGGGACAGGGATTTGGGGCGAAGCTTTCTTT.

V usage is TRBV6-1 and J usage is TRBJ2-3, with 11 bases lining up with TRBD2. CDR1 and CDR2 from the germline V gene are MNHNS and SASEGT. The CDR3 consists of 15 residues. Losses at the gene ends were 6 bases for V and 5 bases for J; bases not matched to a gene: 7. CDR3 sequence reads: CASSNPSGGKDTQYF. CDR3 nucleotide sequence: TGTGCCAGCAGCAATCCTAGCGGGGGGAAAGATACGCAGTATTTT.